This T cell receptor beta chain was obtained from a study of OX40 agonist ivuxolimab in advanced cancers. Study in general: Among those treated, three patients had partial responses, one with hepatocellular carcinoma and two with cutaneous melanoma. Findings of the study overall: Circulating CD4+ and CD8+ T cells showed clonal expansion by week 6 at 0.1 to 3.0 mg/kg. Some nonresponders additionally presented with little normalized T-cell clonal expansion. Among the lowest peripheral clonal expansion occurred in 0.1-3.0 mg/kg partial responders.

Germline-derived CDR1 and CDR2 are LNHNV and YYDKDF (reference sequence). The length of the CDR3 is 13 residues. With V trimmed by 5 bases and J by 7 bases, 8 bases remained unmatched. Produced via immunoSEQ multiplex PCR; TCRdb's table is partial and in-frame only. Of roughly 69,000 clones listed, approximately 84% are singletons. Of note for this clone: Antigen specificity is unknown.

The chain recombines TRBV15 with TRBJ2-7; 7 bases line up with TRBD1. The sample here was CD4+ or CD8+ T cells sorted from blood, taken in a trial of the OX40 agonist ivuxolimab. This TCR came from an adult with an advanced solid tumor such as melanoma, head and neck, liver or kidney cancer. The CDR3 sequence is CATSGRQGWEQYF. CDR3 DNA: TGTGCCACCAGCGGTAGACAGGGCTGGGAGCAGTACTTC.